Below, 18 T cell receptor beta chains from the same sample are listed, as sequenced in a study of beta chain features in type 1 diabetes. Expressed TCRB transcripts got sequenced, as all isolated RNA was reverse transcribed. Some clones are missing from TCRdb's copy, which holds only in-frame ones; the method was immunoSEQ multiplex PCR. This sample yields more than 550,000 clones, of which 11% to 15% are seen a single time; 0.03% to 0.045% belongs to the top ten. The antigens for these receptors are not known. Whole-study results and caveats: When Type 1 diabetes patients were examined, their TCRB CDR3s proved moderately but significantly shorter in all four CD4+ subsets.

The sequencing input was naive CD4+ T cells from blood. All receptors derive from a man aged 18 to 35 with type 1 diabetes.

The chain combines TRBV18 with TRBJ2-5; no clear D. Trimming stripped 3 bases from V and 5 bases from J, with 16 bases between. In germline, CDR1 is KGHSH, CDR2 LQKENI. This CDR3 spans 15 amino acids. Here the CDR3 reads CASSPTQGPRETQYF. CDR3 coding DNA: TGTGCCAGCTCACCCACTCAAGGTCCGCGGGAGACCCAGTACTTC.

The chain joins TRBV4-3 to TRBJ2-1; D is perhaps TRBD2 (5 bases). Between the trimmed V and J ends, which lost 1 base and 6 bases, there was a span of 7 bases. Germline lookup yields CDR1 LGHNA and CDR2 YSLEER. CDR3 length: 13 residues. The CDR3 DNA reads as TGCGCCAGCAGCCAAGTTCGGGGCAATGAGCAGTTCTTC. Translated: CASSQVRGNEQFF.

This clone was seen more than once but under ten times. The rearrangement uses TRBV27 and TRBJ1-1, with unresolved D. Between the trimmed V and J ends, which lost 2 bases and 0 bases, there was a span of 4 bases. The germline CDR1 and CDR2 sequences are MNHEY and SMNVEV (reference sequence). This CDR3 region has 13 residues. The CDR3 loop is CASSLQVNTEAFF. DNA of the CDR3: TGTGCCAGCAGTTTACAGGTGAACACTGAAGCTTTCTTT.

This clone was detected a few times. The genes are TRBV5-1 and TRBJ2-7; 7 bases are a match to TRBD2. CDR1 and CDR2 (germline): SGHRS, YFSETQ. The CDR3 extends over 14 amino acids. Trimming cost V 0 bases and J 3 bases; bases outside gene matches: 3. CDR3 coding DNA: TGCGCCAGCAGCTTGGAACCTAGCGGCTACGAGCAGTACTTC. This sequence encodes CASSLEPSGYEQYF. Full variable domain (rest looked up from reference TRBV5-1 and TRBJ2-7): KAGVTQTPRYLIKTRGQQVTLSCSPISGHRSVSWYQQTPGQGLQFLFEYFSETQRNKGNFPGRFSGRQFSNSRSEMNVSTLELGDSALYLCASSLEPSGYEQYFGPGTRLTVT.

The chain is built from TRBV7-2 and TRBJ2-1; 13 bases fit TRBD2. The CDR3 loop spans 16 amino acids. Germline values: CDR1 SGHTA, CDR2 FQGNSA. The V and J ends lost 5 bases and 4 bases, in that order; junction bases with no gene match: 5. The CDR3 DNA reads as TGTGCCAGCAGCACCGGACTAGCGGGAGTATACAATGAGCAGTTCTTC. Its protein product is CASSTGLAGVYNEQFF.

The V gene is TRBV7-9, the J gene TRBJ2-2, with no clear D. The ends were cut back, 1 base at V and 1 base at J, with 4 bases in the middle. The CDR3 totals 14 residues. Germline V gene data show CDR1 as SEHNR and CDR2 as FQNEAQ (reference sequence). CDR3: CASSLGGNTGELFF. The CDR3, as DNA: TGTGCCAGCAGCTTAGGCGGGAACACCGGGGAGCTGTTTTTT.

The V gene is TRBV5-1, the J gene TRBJ2-7; the match to TRBD1 covers 8 bases. There are 15 residues in the CDR3. V lost 3 bases, J lost 7 bases, and 12 bases stayed unmatched. CDR1 is SGHRS, CDR2 YFSETQ, per germline. CDR3 bases: TGCGCCAGCAGCTCGGCGGGCAGGGGGCAACAAGAGCAGTACTTC. Protein product: CASSSAGRGQQEQYF.

V and J are TRBV14 and TRBJ1-1; tentatively, D is TRBD1 (5 bases). V was trimmed by 3 bases and J by 0 bases, leaving 11 bases between them. CDR1 SGHDN and CDR2 FVKESK come from the germline V gene. The CDR3 has 15 residues. The CDR3 region has the DNA TGTGCCAGCAGCCAGTTTCCGGGACTGAACACTGAAGCTTTCTTT. Translating gives CASSQFPGLNTEAFF.

This sequence joins TRBV19 and TRBJ2-6; 12 bases fit TRBD1. CDR3 length equals 17 residues. Germline V gene lookup returns CDR1 LNHDA and CDR2 SQIVND (reference sequence). V lost 3 bases, J lost 4 bases, and 4 bases stayed unmatched. The CDR3 loop is CASSIGTGGGGANVLTF. The CDR3, as DNA: TGTGCCAGTAGTATCGGGACAGGGGGCGGCGGGGCCAACGTCCTGACTTTC.

As regards this clone: Other DNA sequences of this sample code for an identical CDR3. The chain couples TRBV18 to TRBJ1-3; no definite D call. The CDR3 spans 14 residues. Germline CDR1 KGHSH, CDR2 LQKENI. Trimming left V 0 bases short and J 0 bases short, with 3 bases between. CDR3 sequence: CASSPPGSGNTIYF. In DNA, the CDR3 is TGTGCCAGCTCACCACCGGGCTCTGGAAACACCATATATTTT. Based on the CDR3 plus reference TRBV18 and TRBJ1-3, the full variable domain is NAGVMQNPRHLVRRRGQEARLRCSPMKGHSHVYWYRQLPEEGLKFMVYLQKENIIDESGMPKERFSAEFPKEGPSILRIQQVVRGDSAAYFCASSPPGSGNTIYFGEGSWLTVV.

This clone showed up just a few times. This chain joins TRBV18 and TRBJ2-7; D is uncertain. Trimming left V 4 bases short and J 5 bases short, with 18 bases between. The germline V gene has CDR1 KGHSH and CDR2 LQKENI. The CDR3 extends over 15 amino acids. CDR3 in DNA: TGTGCCAGCTCACTAAGCTCTGTACCTTTGGACGAGCAGTACTTC. This sequence encodes CASSLSSVPLDEQYF.

This clone came up many times. This CDR3 is also generated by other DNA sequences in the sample. The rearrangement links TRBV10-3 to TRBJ2-1; D not resolved. Germline V gene lookup returns CDR1 ENHRY and CDR2 SYGVKD. The CDR3 runs 12 residues. Between the trimmed V and J ends, which lost 6 bases and 0 bases, there was a span of 3 bases. The CDR3 sequence: CAIRSSYNEQFF. CDR3 sequence (DNA): TGTGCCATCAGGAGCTCCTACAATGAGCAGTTCTTC.

The chain is built from TRBV4-1 and TRBJ2-6, with TRBD1 matching over 7 bases. The CDR3 contains 19 residues. The germline CDR1 and CDR2 sequences are MGHRA and YSYEKL. The J segment lost 5 bases and the V segment lost 0 bases, leaving 13 bases of the junction unmatched. The DNA for the CDR3 is TGCGCCAGCAGCCAAGAACGGGACAGCGAATACCTGAGGGCCAACGTCCTGACTTTC. Translated: CASSQERDSEYLRANVLTF.

This clone has only a few counts. This sequence joins TRBV29-1 and TRBJ2-1; 14 bases align to TRBD2. CDR3 size: 14 residues. Germline CDR1 SQVTM, CDR2 ANQGSEA. With 2 bases clipped from V and 10 bases from J, the junction kept 4 bases outside the gene matches. CDR3 sequence: CSVERGLAGAEQFF. CDR3 nucleotide sequence: TGCAGCGTTGAACGGGGACTAGCGGGGGCCGAGCAGTTCTTC.

This clone was counted a few times. This chain links TRBV30 with TRBJ1-2; D possibly corresponds to TRBD1 (5 bases). Between the trimmed V and J ends, which lost 5 bases and 5 bases, there was a span of 12 bases. Per the germline V gene, CDR1 is GTSNPN and CDR2 is SVGIG (reference sequence). The CDR3 runs 12 residues. The CDR3: CAWARDVYGYTF. In nucleotides, the CDR3 is TGTGCCTGGGCTCGGGACGTGTATGGCTACACCTTC. The full variable domain, rest sourced from reference TRBV30 and TRBJ1-2, is SQTIHQWPATLVQPVGSPLSLECTVEGTSNPNLYWYRQAAGRGLQLLFYSVGIGQISSEVPQNLSASRPQDRQFILSSKKLLLSDSGFYLCAWARDVYGYTFGSGTRLTVV.

Only a few counts were recorded for this clone. The V and J genes are TRBV18 and TRBJ1-4; TRBD1 might be the D (5 bases). The length of the CDR3 is 13 residues. Germline V gene lookup returns CDR1 KGHSH and CDR2 LQKENI. V lost 4 bases, J lost 7 bases, and 10 bases lay in between. CDR3 loop: CASSRGEIEKLFF. The DNA for the CDR3 is TGTGCCAGCTCACGGGGCGAGATTGAAAAACTGTTTTTT.

The gene calls are TRBV7-2 and TRBJ1-2; D is possibly TRBD1 (5 bases). With 5 bases removed from V and 4 bases from J, the gap between germline ends came to 17 bases. The CDR3 consists of 15 residues. Germline CDR1 reads SGHTA; CDR2 reads FQGNSA. For the CDR3, the DNA is TGTGCCAGCAGCCCTAACCGGGACCTGACCTATGGCTACACCTTC. Its translation: CASSPNRDLTYGYTF. Together with reference TRBV7-2 and TRBJ1-2, the CDR3 gives the full variable domain: GAGVSQSPSNKVTEKGKDVELRCDPISGHTALYWYRQSLGQGLEFLIYFQGNSAPDKSGLPSDRFSAERTGGSVSTLTIQRTQQEDSAVYLCASSPNRDLTYGYTFGSGTRLTVV.

The chain is built from TRBV29-1 and TRBJ2-5; D is uncertain. V lost 3 bases, J lost 1 base, and 6 bases lay in between. The CDR3 totals 12 residues. Germline V CDR1 and CDR2: SQVTM, ANQGSEA. The CDR3 DNA follows: TGCAGCGTTGAGCACAGCCAAGAGACCCAGTACTTC. It specifies CSVEHSQETQYF.